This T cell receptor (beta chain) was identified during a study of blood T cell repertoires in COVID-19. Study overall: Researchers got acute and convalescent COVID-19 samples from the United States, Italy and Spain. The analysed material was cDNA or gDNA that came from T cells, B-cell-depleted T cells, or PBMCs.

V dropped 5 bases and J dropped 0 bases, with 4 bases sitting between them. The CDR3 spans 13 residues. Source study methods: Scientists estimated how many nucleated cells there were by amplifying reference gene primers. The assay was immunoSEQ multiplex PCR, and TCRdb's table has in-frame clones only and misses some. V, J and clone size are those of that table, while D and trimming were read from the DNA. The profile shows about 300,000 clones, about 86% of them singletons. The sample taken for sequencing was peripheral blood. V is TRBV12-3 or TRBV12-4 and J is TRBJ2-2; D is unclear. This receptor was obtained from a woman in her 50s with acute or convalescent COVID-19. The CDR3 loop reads CASSPSNTGELFF. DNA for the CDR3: TGTGCCAGCAGTCCGTCGAACACCGGGGAGCTGTTTTTT.